One T cell receptor (beta chain) is described in this entry. Its target is not known. This sample was taken from a study of Tregs in tolerant kidney transplant recipients. Overall study results and limits: Tregs expanded with activated donor B cells seemed most donor-specific. In tolerant patients, donor-specific Tregs outgrew total Tregs, suggesting antigen-driven expansion. Nucleotide sequences could not be compared across some patients' samples due to primer changes.

TCRdb's table, derived via immunoSEQ multiplex PCR, lists solely in-frame clones and lacks some. The profile shows 90,000 to 120,000 clones, nearly 90% of them singletons. Trimming cost V 5 bases and J 4 bases, with 8 bases left between them. The germline gives CDR1 DFQATT, CDR2 SNEGSKA (reference sequence). This CDR3 comprises 11 residues. The sequence was obtained from a human donor who received a combined kidney and bone marrow transplant. This chain uses TRBV20-1 with TRBJ2-5; TRBD1 or TRBD2 may be the D gene (5 bases each). The sample in question was CD4+ T cells from blood, obtained before the transplant. The CDR3: CSARGAETQYF. The CDR3 DNA is TGCAGTGCTCGAGGGGCAGAGACCCAGTACTTC.